This T cell receptor beta chain was sequenced during a study of T cells after somatic rescue of genetic block. Repertoires were generated with immunoSEQ multiplex PCR, while TCRdb's copy carries only in-frame clones and drops some. The data show under 150,000 clones, 90% to 95% seen once. This CDR3 has 14 residues. After removal of 3 bases from V and 3 bases from J, the junction contained 2 bases not matched to a gene. Germline values: CDR1 SGHNT, CDR2 YENEEA. The chain has TRBV11-3 and TRBJ2-1, with TRBD1 identical over 7 bases. The specimen sequenced was peripheral blood mononuclear cells (PBMCs). The receptor's source is a woman between 18 and 29 years old. This CDR3 is CASSLGQYYNEQFF. Written as DNA, the CDR3 is TGTGCCAGCAGCTTGGGACAGTACTACAATGAGCAGTTCTTC.